A single sample is the source of the 9 T cell receptor beta chains below, sequenced in a study of blood T cell repertoires in COVID-19. Sequencing used immunoSEQ multiplex PCR; TCRdb keeps in-frame clones, though not all of them. The table has 55,000 to 90,000 clones, 85% to 90% seen once; the top ten hold about 40%. Specimen: peripheral blood. The source of these receptors is a woman older than 75 with active or convalescent COVID-19.

Only one count was recorded for this clone. The V call is TRBV30, the J call TRBJ1-1, with 7 bases aligning to TRBD1. V lost 3 bases to trimming and J lost 6 bases; unmatched junction nucleotides: 7. CDR3 length equals 13 residues. Germline-derived CDR1 and CDR2 are GTSNPN and SVGIG (reference sequence). In DNA form, the CDR3 reads TGTGCCTGGAGCCAACGACAGGGCGCTGAAGCTTTCTTT. Amino acid sequence: CAWSQRQGAEAFF.

This clone was observed a handful of times. V gene TRBV6-2 or TRBV6-3 combines with J gene TRBJ1-2; no firm D call. The V and J ends lost 3 bases and 8 bases respectively, with 13 bases between them. The CDR3 totals 13 residues. Germline V gives CDR1 MNHEY, CDR2 SVGEGT. CDR3 nucleotides: TGTGCCAGCAGTTATGCGGGGTCAAGAGGCTACACCTTC. Translation: CASSYAGSRGYTF.

The rearrangement joins TRBV7-2 to TRBJ2-7; 7 bases are a match to TRBD1. From germline, CDR1 is SGHTA and CDR2 FQGNSA. The CDR3 consists of 12 residues. Losses at the gene ends were 11 bases for V and 6 bases for J; bases not matched to a gene: 10. CDR3 coding DNA: TGTGCCTCAAGACAGGGTAATAGCGAGCAGTACTTC. Translation gives CASRQGNSEQYF. The variable domain in full, completed from reference TRBV7-2 and TRBJ2-7, reads GAGVSQSPSNKVTEKGKDVELRCDPISGHTALYWYRQSLGQGLEFLIYFQGNSAPDKSGLPSDRFSAERTGGSVSTLTIQRTQQEDSAVYLCASRQGNSEQYFGPGTRLTVT.

V and J are TRBV9 and TRBJ1-2; 8 bases agree with TRBD1. Germline V gene sequence: CDR1 SGDLS, CDR2 YYNGEE. The CDR3 has 16 residues. V shed 3 bases and J 4 bases; nucleotides not matched to a gene: 11. CDR3 residues: CASSGLQGEIGYGYTF. CDR3 sequence (DNA): TGTGCCAGCAGCGGTTTACAGGGGGAAATAGGCTATGGCTACACCTTC.

This chain connects TRBV20-1 to TRBJ2-7; no firm D call. CDR1 DFQATT and CDR2 SNEGSKA come from the germline V gene (reference sequence). The CDR3 consists of 15 residues. V was pared by 3 bases and J by 2 bases, with 17 bases between. CDR3 DNA: TGCAGTGCTAGTCTCCCACGGTCAGGCACCTACGAGCAGTACTTC. Translated: CSASLPRSGTYEQYF.

This chain connects TRBV4-3 to TRBJ2-6; D is undetermined. The CDR3 loop spans 18 amino acids. Trimming shortened V by 6 bases and J by 0 bases, and 18 bases separated the two germline ends. Looked up from germline, CDR1 is LGHNA and CDR2 is YSLEER. The CDR3 coding sequence is TGCGCCAGCAGTCCTAAACCATTTCCCACCTCTGGGGCCAACGTCCTGACTTTC. Translating it yields CASSPKPFPTSGANVLTF.

The chain joins TRBV6-2 or TRBV6-3 to TRBJ2-3; 7 nucleotides agree with TRBD1. V shed 5 bases and J 0 bases; nucleotides not matched to a gene: 8. Germline V gives CDR1 MNHEY, CDR2 SVGEGT. The CDR3 has 16 residues. CDR3 amino acids: CASSIQGMSSTDTQYF. In nucleotides, the CDR3 is TGTGCCAGCAGTATACAGGGGATGTCTAGCACAGATACGCAGTATTTT.

V and J are TRBV3-1 (or the pseudogene TRBV3-2) and TRBJ2-7; TRBD2 might be the D (6 bases). The CDR3 contains 12 residues. The V gene's germline CDR1 is LGHDT and CDR2 YNNKEL (reference sequence). The V and J ends lost 6 bases and 6 bases respectively, with 12 bases between them. The CDR3 DNA follows: TGTGCCAGCAGACCTCAGGGAGGCGAGCAGTACTTC. The encoded protein is CASRPQGGEQYF.

The V call is TRBV2, the J call TRBJ1-5; tentative D call: TRBD1 (6 bases). The CDR3 totals 12 residues. The germline V gene encodes CDR1 SNHLY and CDR2 FYNNEI. V lost 8 bases and J lost 13, with 18 bases in between. This CDR3 is CASGSGGLSQHF. As DNA, the CDR3 is TGTGCCAGCGGATCGGGGGGCCTGTCGCAGCATTTT.